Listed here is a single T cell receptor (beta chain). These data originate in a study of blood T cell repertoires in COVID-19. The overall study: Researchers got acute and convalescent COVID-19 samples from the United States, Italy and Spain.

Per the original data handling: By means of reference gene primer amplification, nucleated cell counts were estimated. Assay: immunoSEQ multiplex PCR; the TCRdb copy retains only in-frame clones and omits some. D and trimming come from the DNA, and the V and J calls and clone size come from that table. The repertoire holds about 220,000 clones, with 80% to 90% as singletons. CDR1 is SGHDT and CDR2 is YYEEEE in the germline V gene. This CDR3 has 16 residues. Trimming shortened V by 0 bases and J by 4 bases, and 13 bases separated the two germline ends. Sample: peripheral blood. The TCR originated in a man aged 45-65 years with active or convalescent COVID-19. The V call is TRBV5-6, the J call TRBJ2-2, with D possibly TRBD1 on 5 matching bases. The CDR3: CASSLDGAVGTGELFF. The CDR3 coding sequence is TGTGCCAGCAGCTTGGATGGGGCAGTAGGCACCGGGGAGCTGTTTTTT.